The rows below give T cell receptor beta chains drawn from one sample of a study of T-cell memory formation after mild COVID-19. TCRdb re-called the 5' RACE reads through MiXCR, storing one row per CDR3 protein. This table holds roughly 110,000 distinct CDR3 sequences, roughly 14% found once. Sequencing used PBMCs or a T cell subset sorted from them (not recorded which). All receptors derive from a young man who had mild COVID-19 (a few samples of this study predate the infection). Cell type and time point are not known. Each CDR3 is given with its conserved first and last residue. A D gene is named only where the DNA matches it firmly. Size tells how often a clone was seen (once, few, many) or the class of an expanded clone, and some rows leave it out.

clone_size j_call v_call d_call cdr3_aa cdr3_nt
. TRBJ2-5 TRBV15 TRBD2 CATRLAGGLQETQYF TGTGCCACCCGACTAGCGGGGGGTCTCCAAGAGACCCAGTACTTC
many TRBJ2-1 TRBV29-1 . CSVDSPFSYNEQFF TGCAGCGTTGATTCACCGTTCTCCTACAATGAGCAGTTCTTC
once TRBJ2-5 TRBV12-3/TRBV12-4 TRBD1 CASSFDRGETQYF TGTGCCAGCAGCTTTGACAGGGGAGAGACCCAGTACTTC
few TRBJ2-1 TRBV5-6 . CASSLGGAYEQFF TGTGCCAGCAGCCTGGGGGGGGCCTATGAGCAGTTCTTC
few TRBJ1-1 TRBV6-2/TRBV6-3 . CASSPARENTEAFF TGTGCCAGCAGTCCGGCGAGAGAAAACACTGAAGCTTTCTTT
few TRBJ1-3 TRBV2 . CASTPSDSGNTIYF TGTGCCAGCACTCCGTCGGACTCTGGAAACACCATATATTTT
few TRBJ2-5 TRBV12-3/TRBV12-4 TRBD1 CASSLRTGQETQYF TGTGCCAGCAGTTTGCGGACAGGACAAGAGACCCAGTACTTC
. TRBJ2-3 TRBV29-1 TRBD2 CSVEESLAGSTDTQYF TGCAGCGTTGAAGAATCACTAGCGGGAAGCACAGATACGCAGTATTTT
many TRBJ2-5 TRBV7-6 . CASSHRRDFQETQYF TGTGCCAGCAGCCATAGGAGGGACTTCCAAGAGACCCAGTACTTC
. TRBJ1-5 TRBV27 . CASSSLGLIDQPQHF TGTGCCAGCAGTAGTTTAGGGCTAATCGACCAGCCCCAGCATTTT
many TRBJ2-3 TRBV6-4 TRBD2 CASSDSSGGATDTQYF TGTGCCAGCAGTGACTCTAGCGGGGGGGCCACAGATACGCAGTATTTT
. TRBJ1-1 TRBV4-1 . CASSQVGLAEAFF TGCGCCAGCAGCCAAGTAGGGCTAGCTGAAGCTTTCTTT
few TRBJ2-1 TRBV5-6 . CASSQISEGSSYNEQFF TGTGCCAGCAGCCAGATCAGCGAAGGGAGCTCCTACAATGAGCAGTTCTTC
. TRBJ2-1 TRBV7-6 . CASRSLGGGLPNEQFF TGTGCCAGCAGGTCCCTGGGGGGGGGCCTTCCCAATGAGCAGTTCTTC
. TRBJ2-7 TRBV6-2/TRBV6-3 TRBD2 CASSSRLAGPYEQYF TGTGCCAGCAGTTCTCGACTAGCGGGGCCCTACGAGCAGTACTTC
. TRBJ2-1 TRBV6-5 . CASSSILAHNEQFF TGTGCCAGCAGTTCGATATTAGCTCACAATGAGCAGTTCTTC
. TRBJ1-1 TRBV5-4 . CASSFSRTLEAFF TGTGCCAGCAGCTTCTCCCGAACGCTTGAAGCTTTCTTT
. TRBJ2-2 TRBV11-2 . CASSLDRSGLARGGELFF TGTGCCAGCAGCTTAGATCGGTCGGGGCTAGCGCGGGGCGGGGAGCTGTTTTTT
. TRBJ2-3 TRBV4-3 TRBD2 CASSQARTSGGEGDTQYF TGCGCCAGCAGCCAAGCCCGGACTAGCGGGGGGGAGGGAGATACGCAGTATTTT
. TRBJ2-1 TRBV7-8 TRBD1 CASSRQGPYNEQFF TGTGCCAGCAGCAGACAGGGGCCCTACAATGAGCAGTTCTTC
. TRBJ2-2 TRBV7-9 . CASSLLVPGELFF TGTGCCAGCAGCTTATTGGTTCCCGGGGAGCTGTTTTTT
. TRBJ2-7 TRBV4-3 TRBD1 CASSQGAGGPYEQYF TGCGCCAGCAGCCAAGGGGCAGGGGGCCCGTACGAGCAGTACTTC
many TRBJ2-7 TRBV29-1 . CSVFLDSSSYEQYF TGCAGCGTTTTCCTAGACTCAAGCTCCTACGAGCAGTACTTC
few TRBJ1-1 TRBV5-6 . CASSLESGGPFAEAFF TGTGCCAGCAGCTTGGAATCGGGGGGGCCGTTCGCTGAAGCTTTCTTT
many TRBJ2-3 TRBV12-3/TRBV12-4 . CASSWVGFTDTQYF TGTGCCAGCAGTTGGGTCGGCTTCACAGATACGCAGTATTTT
. TRBJ2-3 TRBV4-3 . CASSPSRDPFPDTQYF TGCGCCAGCAGCCCTTCCCGGGACCCCTTCCCGGATACGCAGTATTTT
few TRBJ2-7 TRBV4-3 . CASSQDMGSRDSDEQYF TGCGCCAGCAGCCAAGATATGGGGTCTAGGGACTCCGATGAGCAGTACTTC
few TRBJ1-3 TRBV7-9 . CASSLGGQGHTIYF TGTGCCAGCAGCCTGGGAGGGCAGGGACACACCATATATTTT
. TRBJ1-1 TRBV11-2 TRBD1 CASRRTTGREAEAFF TGTGCCAGCAGGCGGACGACAGGGAGGGAGGCTGAAGCTTTCTTT
. TRBJ2-2 TRBV5-1 TRBD2 CASTTLSGDTGELFF TGCGCCAGCACCACTTTGAGCGGGGATACCGGGGAGCTGTTTTTT
. TRBJ2-4 TRBV7-9 . CASSSPTLLAKNIQYF TGTGCCAGCAGCTCACCCACCTTATTAGCCAAAAACATTCAGTACTTC
. TRBJ2-3 TRBV5-1 . CASSLEVRSTDTQYF TGCGCCAGCAGCTTGGAGGTCAGGAGCACAGATACGCAGTATTTT
. TRBJ2-7 TRBV4-3 . CASSQLATSSYEQYF TGCGCCAGCAGCCAGCTAGCTACGAGCTCCTACGAGCAGTACTTC
. TRBJ2-7 TRBV27 TRBD2 CASSISGSQNEQYF TGTGCCAGCAGTATTAGCGGGAGTCAGAACGAGCAGTACTTC
many TRBJ2-1 TRBV5-1 . CASSLAVLASNEQFF TGCGCCAGCAGCTTGGCCGTTCTAGCAAGCAATGAGCAGTTCTTC
many TRBJ2-7 TRBV4-1 . CASSRALPASYEQYF TGCGCCAGCAGCCGTGCCCTACCTGCGTCTTACGAGCAGTACTTC
. TRBJ2-2 TRBV7-3 . CAISSVLGNTGELFF TGTGCCATCAGCTCCGTTCTGGGGAACACCGGGGAGCTGTTTTTT
. TRBJ1-2 TRBV5-5 . CASKTKVLTDWCGYTF TGTGCCAGCAAGACGAAGGTCCTGACAGACTGGTGCGGCTACACCTTC
few TRBJ2-7 TRBV12-3/TRBV12-4 . CASSPGVSLPYEQYF TGTGCCAGCAGTCCGGGCGTGTCCCTGCCCTACGAGCAGTACTTC
few TRBJ1-1 TRBV21-1 . CASVLQLGEAFF TGTGCCAGCGTTTTACAGTTGGGTGAAGCTTTCTTT
many TRBJ2-5 TRBV7-9 . CASSLEVETQYF TGTGCCAGCAGCTTAGAGGTAGAGACCCAGTACTTC
many TRBJ2-1 TRBV10-2 TRBD2 CASSAGTSGDYGDEQFF TGCGCCAGCAGCGCCGGGACTAGCGGGGACTACGGGGATGAGCAGTTCTTC
few TRBJ2-5 TRBV12-3/TRBV12-4 . CASSPRGGGTQYF TGTGCCAGCAGTCCCCGTGGGGGTGGGACCCAGTACTTC
. TRBJ2-2 TRBV19 TRBD1 CASWDRAHANTGELFF TGTGCCAGCTGGGACAGGGCTCACGCGAACACCGGGGAGCTGTTTTTT
. TRBJ2-3 TRBV27 . CASSLDSADTQYF TGTGCCAGCAGTTTAGACAGTGCAGATACGCAGTATTTT
. TRBJ2-3 TRBV7-9 . CASSFPGGLHTDTQYF TGTGCCAGCAGCTTTCCCGGGGGACTTCACACAGATACGCAGTATTTT
. TRBJ2-3 TRBV5-1 . CASSPGYLTDKHTDTQYF TGCGCCAGCAGCCCCGGTTATTTAACCGACAAACACACAGATACGCAGTATTTT
. TRBJ2-1 TRBV9 TRBD2 CASSNGGTSVYNEQFF TGTGCCAGCAGCAACGGAGGGACTAGCGTCTACAATGAGCAGTTCTTC
few TRBJ1-1 TRBV15 . CATSGGRVTEAFF TGTGCCACCAGCGGGGGGCGGGTCACTGAAGCTTTCTTT
. TRBJ1-1 TRBV11-2 . CASSSYEGRAVFF TGTGCCAGCAGCTCCTACGAGGGGCGGGCCGTTTTCTTT
few TRBJ2-5 TRBV12-3/TRBV12-4 . CASSFGPGTTQETQYF TGTGCCAGCAGTTTCGGTCCGGGGACAACCCAAGAGACCCAGTACTTC
. TRBJ1-5 TRBV4-1 . CASSQSRGSNQPQHF TGCGCCAGCAGCCAATCCCGGGGGAGCAATCAGCCCCAGCATTTT
. TRBJ1-1 TRBV5-5 . CASSALRVHTEAFF TGTGCCAGCAGCGCCCTGAGGGTACACACTGAAGCTTTCTTT
. TRBJ1-1 TRBV6-5 . CASSYSKVTTEAFF TGTGCCAGCAGTTACTCGAAGGTCACCACTGAAGCTTTCTTT
. TRBJ2-5 TRBV12-3/TRBV12-4 . CASSLGIPGTQYF TGTGCCAGCAGTTTAGGGATACCTGGGACCCAGTACTTC
few TRBJ1-1 TRBV20-1 . CSASPLGAEAFF TGCAGTGCTAGCCCCCTGGGGGCTGAAGCTTTCTTT
few TRBJ1-2 TRBV4-3 TRBD1 CASSLRDRVNYGYTF TGCGCCAGCAGCCTCCGGGACAGGGTGAACTATGGCTACACCTTC
many TRBJ1-6 TRBV7-2 . CASGQSSYNSPLHF TGTGCCAGTGGACAGAGCTCCTATAATTCACCCCTCCACTTT
few TRBJ2-3 TRBV21-1 . CASSKVPFDTQYF TGTGCCAGCAGCAAAGTACCATTCGATACGCAGTATTTT
few TRBJ1-6 TRBV20-1 . CSAKRRNSPLHF TGCAGTGCTAAACGCAGAAATTCACCCCTCCACTTT